Listed here are 20 T cell receptor beta chains from one sample, sequenced in a study of T cells after yellow fever vaccination. TCRdb re-analysed the 5' RACE reads in MiXCR, keeping a single row per CDR3 protein. The table lists 70,000 to 80,000 distinct CDR3 sequences, under 9.5% of them singletons, with about 27% in the top ten. Source: CD8+ T cells sorted from PBMCs, taken approximately 11 days after the first yellow fever vaccination. All receptors derive from a man aged 18-30 years who received the YFV17D yellow fever vaccine.

This clonotype was seen many times. The V and J genes are TRBV7-9 and TRBJ1-5; D gene ambiguous. V shed 4 bases and J shed 3 bases, with 13 bases lying between them. This CDR3 has 15 amino acids. Looked up from germline, CDR1 is SEHNR and CDR2 is FQNEAQ (reference sequence). Written as DNA, the CDR3 is TGTGCCAGCAGCTCCGGAGAGGGTACCAATCAGCCCCAGCATTTT. It specifies CASSSGEGTNQPQHF.

Comments on this clonotype: Just one base apart from a much larger clone, this may be a read error. V is TRBV7-9 and J is TRBJ2-4; perhaps TRBD1 as D (6 bases). This CDR3 has 16 amino acids. The V gene's germline CDR1 is SEHNR and CDR2 FQNEAQ (reference sequence). Trimming took off 5 bases at V and 0 bases at J, with 14 bases between the two ends. This chain's CDR3 is CASSPELGAAKNIQYF. In DNA, the CDR3 is TGTGCCAGCAGCCCCGAGCTGGGGGCAGCCAAAAACATTCAGTACTTC.

The sample holds a few counts of this clonotype. The rearrangement uses TRBV12-3 or TRBV12-4 and TRBJ2-2, with a weak D call TRBD1 (5 bases). V lost 3 bases and J 6 bases, leaving 11 bases between the germline ends. CDR3 length equals 14 residues. CDR3 sequence reads: CASSFQGTAGELFF. The CDR3 nucleotides are TGTGCCAGCAGTTTTCAGGGCACCGCCGGGGAGCTGTTTTTT.

The rearrangement joins TRBV7-9 to TRBJ2-3, with D tentatively TRBD2 (6 bases). CDR3 length: 15 amino acids. The V gene lost 6 bases and the J gene lost 3 bases, with 16 bases spanning the gap. Germline CDR1 and CDR2: SEHNR and FQNEAQ (reference sequence). The CDR3 loop reads CASRDGTLLTDTQYF. The CDR3 DNA follows: TGTGCCAGCAGGGACGGGACTCTACTTACAGATACGCAGTATTTT. Looking up the rest from reference TRBV7-9 and TRBJ2-3 gives the full variable domain: DTGVSQNPRHKITKRGQNVTFRCDPISEHNRLYWYRQTLGQGPEFLTYFQNEAQLEKSRLLSDRFSAERPKGSFSTLEIQRTEQGDSAMYLCASRDGTLLTDTQYFGPGTRLTVL.

This clonotype was seen more than once but under ten times. The chain couples TRBV13 to TRBJ2-4; 8 bases match TRBD2. The CDR3 has 15 residues. Germline-derived CDR1 and CDR2 are PRHDT and FYEKMQ (reference sequence). With 8 bases clipped from V and 3 bases from J, the junction kept 9 bases outside the gene matches. In DNA form, the CDR3 reads TGTGCCAGCCGATGGCGGGGGGCCGACAAAAACATTCAGTACTTC. This codes for CASRWRGADKNIQYF.

The table lists this clonotype with a few counts. CDR3 sequence: CASAWTPYEQYF. The CDR3 nucleotides are TGTGCCAGCGCCTGGACCCCCTACGAGCAGTACTTC. The rearrangement joins TRBV27 to TRBJ2-7; D is undetermined. V gave up 8 bases and J gave up 2 bases, with 10 bases separating them. Germline CDR1 MNHEY, CDR2 SMNVEV (reference sequence). The CDR3 consists of 12 residues.

This clonotype was detected ten times or more. The chain uses TRBV11-2 and TRBJ2-5; D remains ambiguous. Germline CDR1 and CDR2: SGHAT and FQNNGV. The CDR3 sequence is 16 residues long. V was shortened by 4 bases and J by 1 base, with 16 bases between the two germline ends. The CDR3 protein is CASSSSVGLIQETQYF. The CDR3 DNA follows: TGTGCCAGCAGCTCAAGCGTGGGCCTAATCCAAGAGACCCAGTACTTC. The whole variable domain, remainder taken from reference TRBV11-2 and TRBJ2-5, is EAGVAQSPRYKIIEKRQSVAFWCNPISGHATLYWYQQILGQGPKLLIQFQNNGVVDDSQLPKDRFSAERLKGVDSTLKIQPAKLEDSAVYLCASSSSVGLIQETQYFGPGTRLLVL.

This clonotype was recorded many times. The chain recombines TRBV20-1 with TRBJ1-1; D not certain. CDR1 and CDR2 from the germline V gene are DFQATT and SNEGSKA (reference sequence). The length of the CDR3 is 15 residues. Trimming removed 1 base at V and 1 base at J, with 13 bases between. The CDR3 nucleotides read TGCAGTGCTAGAGCTCCCGGCACCGGGAACACTGAAGCTTTCTTT. Translated, it gives CSARAPGTGNTEAFF.

This clonotype was recorded at least ten times. The chain uses TRBV5-1 and TRBJ2-7, with 9 bases identical to TRBD1. The CDR3 length is 16 residues. V shed 4 bases, J shed 3 bases, and the junction held 11 bases outside the gene matches. Germline V CDR1 and CDR2: SGHRS, YFSETQ. The CDR3 DNA is TGCGCCAGCAGCGGAATAACGGGACAGGGTTACTACGAGCAGTACTTC. As protein: CASSGITGQGYYEQYF.

This chain links TRBV4-1 with TRBJ2-2; D remains unclear. V lost 0 bases to trimming and J lost 7 bases, with 6 bases between them. The CDR3 is 13 residues long. Per the germline V gene, CDR1 is MGHRA and CDR2 is YSYEKL. This chain's CDR3 is CASSQENGGELFF. The CDR3 DNA follows: TGCGCCAGCAGCCAAGAAAACGGCGGGGAGCTGTTTTTT.

The chain joins TRBV7-6 to TRBJ2-2; no clear D gene. The CDR3 contains 14 residues. The ends were cut back, 2 bases at V and 9 bases at J, with 13 bases in the middle. Germline CDR1 reads SGHVS; CDR2 reads FNYEAQ. CDR3 sequence: CASSLFGVERELFF. Here the CDR3 DNA reads TGTGCCAGCAGCTTATTTGGTGTGGAGCGGGAGCTGTTTTTT.

This clonotype came up many times. This sequence joins TRBV4-1 and TRBJ1-5; unclear D gene. The CDR3 has 15 amino acids. Germline CDR1 is MGHRA and CDR2 is YSYEKL. V lost 7 bases to trimming and J lost 6 bases, with 19 bases between them. The CDR3 spells CASTPRAGLIQPQHF. The CDR3 nucleotides read TGCGCCAGCACCCCCCGGGCGGGTCTGATTCAGCCCCAGCATTTT.

This clonotype was recorded many times. CDR3 DNA: TGTGCCAGCTCTTATTCGATTCATTCTCCTTATTCACCCCTCCACTTT. It specifies CASSYSIHSPYSPLHF. This rearrangement joins TRBV6-5 to TRBJ1-6; D is unresolved. The CDR3 spans 16 residues. The germline V and J ends were trimmed by 8 bases and 8 bases, with 22 bases remaining between them. The V gene's germline CDR1 is MNHEY and CDR2 SVGAGI.

The J gene is TRBJ1-1, the V gene TRBV6-5; D unresolved. The CDR3 runs 14 residues. Germline values: CDR1 MNHEY, CDR2 SVGAGI. The ends were cut back, 2 bases at V and 5 bases at J, with 12 bases in the middle. The CDR3 DNA is TGTGCCAGCAGTTACGGGTCAGGAGGGACTGAAGCTTTCTTT. It yields the protein CASSYGSGGTEAFF.

V gene TRBV20-1 combines with J gene TRBJ2-3; TRBD2 matches 14 bases. This CDR3 is built from 16 residues. The germline V gene encodes CDR1 DFQATT and CDR2 SNEGSKA (reference sequence). The CDR3 coding sequence is TGCAGACCCCCGGGACTAGCGGGGGTTATCACAGATACGCAGTATTTT. Translated, it gives CRPPGLAGVITDTQYF.

The chain has TRBV3-1 and TRBJ2-1; TRBD1 or TRBD2 may be the D gene (5 bases each). Germline V CDR1 and CDR2: LGHDT, YNNKEL (reference sequence). The CDR3 runs to 14 residues. V was clipped by 0 bases and J by 9 bases, with 12 bases between them. This CDR3 is CASSQDGGFGEQFF. CDR3 nucleotide sequence: TGTGCCAGCAGCCAAGATGGGGGTTTTGGTGAGCAGTTCTTC.

This clonotype was picked up a small number of times. V usage is TRBV4-1 and J usage is TRBJ1-5; D gene ambiguous. The germline gives CDR1 MGHRA, CDR2 YSYEKL. V was cut by 2 bases and J by 4 bases, with 15 bases left in between. This CDR3 has 16 residues. The CDR3 is CASSQSQLTGNQPQHF. The CDR3 DNA sequence: TGCGCCAGCAGCCAATCACAATTGACGGGTAATCAGCCCCAGCATTTT.

This clonotype was observed a few times. The V and J genes are TRBV5-5 and TRBJ2-1, with a possible D match to TRBD2 (5 bases). Germline V gene data show CDR1 as SGHKS and CDR2 as YYEKEE (reference sequence). The CDR3 covers 12 residues. The V gene lost 2 bases and the J gene lost 8 bases, with 8 bases spanning the gap. CDR3 residues: CASSFKLDEQFF. DNA of the CDR3: TGTGCCAGCAGCTTTAAACTAGATGAGCAGTTCTTC.

The rearrangement uses TRBV11-2 and TRBJ2-2; 7 bases are shared with TRBD1. Germline V gene lookup returns CDR1 SGHAT and CDR2 FQNNGV. CDR3 size: 17 residues. V shed 6 bases and J 6 bases; nucleotides not matched to a gene: 16. The CDR3 DNA is TGTGCCAGCAGGTCGGGACAGCCAGTAAACACGGCCGGGGAGCTGTTTTTT. Translating gives CASRSGQPVNTAGELFF.

A few counts support this clonotype. The chain uses TRBV7-9 and TRBJ2-7; D is possibly TRBD2 (6 bases). The CDR3 covers 12 residues. V lost 5 bases and J 3 bases, leaving 8 bases between the germline ends. Germline CDR1 reads SEHNR; CDR2 reads FQNEAQ (reference sequence). The DNA of the CDR3 is TGTGCCAGCAGCGTGGGGGGCTACGAGCAGTACTTC. Translation gives CASSVGGYEQYF.